These 29 T cell receptor beta chains originate from one sample sequenced in a study of T cells expressing NK-cell markers (dated by TCRdb to about 2020). The method behind the library was 5' RACE. This sample was sequenced with an Illumina HiSeq 2000. TCRdb reprocessed the reads into one record per CDR3 protein sequence, lacking DNA. The table for this sample records 400,000 to 500,000 distinct CDR3 sequences. Roughly 7.2% of the sample is held by the ten biggest clonotypes. The sequencing input was blood T cells: a sorted CD56 or NKG2C T cell subset, CD4+ or CD8+ T cells, or bulk PBMC T cells (not recorded which). The receptors were sampled from a woman aged 18 to 69 in good health.

The chain uses TRBV5-1 and TRBJ2-2; TCRdb proposes TRBD1, but this gene call is untestable without DNA. The CDR3 runs to 15 residues. CDR1 and CDR2 from the germline V gene are SGHRS and YFSETQ. The CDR3 sequence: CASSRRTGDTWELFF.

The chain combines TRBV28 with TRBJ2-1; lacking DNA, the TRBD2 call made by TCRdb goes unchecked. This CDR3 has 16 amino acids. The germline V gene encodes CDR1 MDHEN and CDR2 SYDVKM. CDR3 loop: CASTAPGLAYYNEQFF.

This chain connects TRBV12-5 to TRBJ2-3; TCRdb selects TRBD1, and the lack of DNA leaves this call unchecked. Germline assignment: CDR1 LGHNT and CDR2 FRNRAP. This CDR3 has 17 amino acids. CDR3 region: CASGLSPGAAATDTQYF.

This chain links TRBV27 with TRBJ2-1; without DNA, the TCRdb call of TRBD1 cannot be checked. Germline assignment: CDR1 MNHEY and CDR2 SMNVEV (reference sequence). This CDR3 has 15 amino acids. The CDR3 sequence: CASSLGGTTYNEQFF.

V and J are TRBV7-2 and TRBJ2-5; the D call from TCRdb, TRBD2, cannot be confirmed without DNA. This CDR3 has 14 amino acids. In germline, CDR1 is SGHTA, CDR2 FQGNSA. The CDR3 spells CASSSITSEETQYF.

J is TRBJ2-1 and V is TRBV12-3 or TRBV12-4; with no DNA, the TCRdb D assignment of TRBD1 cannot be verified. This CDR3 is 15 amino acids long. CDR3 amino acids: CASSPTGGRNNEQFF.

This sequence joins TRBV15 and TRBJ2-1; TCRdb's assignment of TRBD2 cannot be checked, as there is no DNA. The CDR3 consists of 20 residues. CDR1 and CDR2 (germline): LNHNV, YYDKDF (reference sequence). CDR3 sequence: CATSRAGILAGGGSYNEQFF.

The rearrangement links TRBV7-2 to TRBJ2-3. Germline CDR1 reads SGHTA; CDR2 reads FQGNSA. This CDR3 spans 12 amino acids. CDR3 in amino acids: CASSFVLDTQYF.

The genes are TRBV20-1 and TRBJ2-3; TCRdb designates TRBD2, a call that cannot be tested without DNA. Germline lookup yields CDR1 DFQATT and CDR2 SNEGSKA (reference sequence). This CDR3 has 17 amino acids. This CDR3 reads CSARALGLAVGTDTQYF.

The chain links TRBV6-5 to TRBJ2-2; absent DNA, TCRdb's TRBD1 call cannot be checked. The CDR3 is made up of 19 amino acids. Germline V CDR1 and CDR2: MNHEY, SVGAGI. The CDR3 sequence: CASSYPTGGGFANTGELFF.

The chain combines TRBV12-3 or TRBV12-4 with TRBJ2-1; checking the TCRdb D call of TRBD1 is not possible without DNA. This CDR3 has 17 residues. The CDR3 spells CASSLVIVTGLGNEQFF.

The gene calls are TRBV28 and TRBJ2-7. Germline V gene lookup returns CDR1 MDHEN and CDR2 SYDVKM. The CDR3 length is 12 residues. This CDR3 reads CASSSWAYEQYF.

The chain combines TRBV20-1 with TRBJ2-5; TCRdb gives TRBD2 as the D gene, but with no DNA this cannot be confirmed. The CDR3 runs 16 residues. Germline CDR1 reads DFQATT; CDR2 reads SNEGSKA (reference sequence). The CDR3 loop is CSARTLSGALQETQYF.

The V and J genes are TRBV20-1 and TRBJ2-7; TCRdb reports TRBD2, a call that lacks DNA to check it against. Per the germline V gene, CDR1 is DFQATT and CDR2 is SNEGSKA (reference sequence). The CDR3 runs to 13 residues. The CDR3 reads CSAETSWGYEQYF.

The rearrangement uses TRBV7-8 and TRBJ1-2; TCRdb returns TRBD1, unconfirmable since there is no DNA. The germline V gene has CDR1 SGHVS and CDR2 FQNEAQ. The CDR3 sequence is 14 residues long. This chain's CDR3 is CASRPDSTSYGYTF.

The rearrangement joins TRBV6-2 or TRBV6-3 to TRBJ1-2; TCRdb designates TRBD1, a call that cannot be tested without DNA. The CDR3 has 14 amino acids. Germline assignment: CDR1 MNHEY and CDR2 SVGEGT. The CDR3 protein is CAVPRTGEAYGYTF.

The gene calls are TRBV6-5 and TRBJ1-3. The CDR3 is 14 residues long. Per germline, CDR1 MNHEY and CDR2 SVGAGI. CDR3 sequence reads: CASSYGSSGNTIYF.

The chain employs TRBV6-5 and TRBJ1-2. CDR1 MNHEY and CDR2 SVGAGI come from the germline V gene. The CDR3 totals 12 residues. The CDR3 region is CASSYRFGGYTF.

This CDR3 reads CSVETQKSDEQFF. The chain has TRBV29-1 and TRBJ2-1; TCRdb designates TRBD2, a call that cannot be tested without DNA. CDR3 length: 13 residues. Looked up from germline, CDR1 is SQVTM and CDR2 is ANQGSEA.

This chain links TRBV29-1 with TRBJ1-3; TCRdb designates TRBD1, a call that cannot be tested without DNA. The CDR3 covers 12 residues. Germline V gene sequence: CDR1 SQVTM, CDR2 ANQGSEA. CDR3 residues: CSVRTGGNTIYF.

This chain joins TRBV20-1 and TRBJ1-1. This CDR3 is 14 amino acids long. Germline V gene data show CDR1 as DFQATT and CDR2 as SNEGSKA (reference sequence). CDR3 sequence: CSARDWARNTEAFF.

The gene calls are TRBV30 and TRBJ2-3. This CDR3 is built from 11 residues. The germline gives CDR1 GTSNPN, CDR2 SVGIG (reference sequence). The CDR3 spells CAWNRGDTQYF.

The V call is TRBV28, the J call TRBJ1-1. Germline V gives CDR1 MDHEN, CDR2 SYDVKM. The CDR3 consists of 16 residues. The CDR3 spells CASSFRGGPLDTEAFF.

This chain uses TRBV30 with TRBJ1-2; no DNA is available, so the TRBD1 call from TCRdb remains unchecked. Germline V gene lookup returns CDR1 GTSNPN and CDR2 SVGIG (reference sequence). CDR3 size: 13 residues. The CDR3 loop is CAWSVLGRYGYTF.

The J gene is TRBJ1-2, the V gene TRBV7-2; TCRdb's D call, TRBD1, is unchecked because there is no DNA. CDR3 size: 15 residues. The germline V gene encodes CDR1 SGHTA and CDR2 FQGNSA. CDR3: CASSSDPGAPYGYTF.

The rearrangement links TRBV6-6 to TRBJ2-1; TCRdb gives TRBD2 as the D gene, but with no DNA this cannot be confirmed. In germline, CDR1 is MNHNY, CDR2 SVGAGI (reference sequence). This CDR3 comprises 13 residues. The CDR3 is CASSVQVSGGQFF.

The CDR3 here is CASSSLGHYEQYF. V gene TRBV12-3 or TRBV12-4 combines with J gene TRBJ2-7; there is no DNA to check the TCRdb D call of TRBD1. There are 13 residues in the CDR3.

The chain has TRBV6-5 and TRBJ2-5; TCRdb picks TRBD1, but there is no DNA to check that call. CDR1 is MNHEY, CDR2 SVGAGI, per germline. This CDR3 spans 14 amino acids. The CDR3 reads CASSYIQAQETQYF.

The chain couples TRBV5-1 to TRBJ2-3; no DNA is available, so the TRBD1 call from TCRdb remains unchecked. The germline gives CDR1 SGHRS, CDR2 YFSETQ. CDR3 length equals 14 residues. This CDR3 reads CASSTGQGPDTQYF.